This TCR beta chain came from a study of blood T cells in healthy people across ages. Broader study findings: Older individuals had lower TCR beta diversity per million T cells (the decline was roughly linear). Naive and antigen-experienced cells were not separated, limiting conclusive comparison.

The authors ran a second PCR of 7 to 11 cycles using a sample-barcoded 5' primer and a J-beta primer mix. TCRdb itself ran the 5' RACE reads through MiXCR, one entry per CDR3 protein. The profile shows hundreds of thousands of distinct CDR3 sequences, around 42% of them singletons. Notes on this clonotype: Its specificity is unknown.

The trim removed 5 bases at V and 5 bases at J, leaving 11 bases unmatched. The germline V gene encodes CDR1 DFQATT and CDR2 SNEGSKA (reference sequence). This CDR3 region has 14 residues. Isolation yielded PBMCs, at least 7 million per sample, in every case. The source material was blood. This receptor was identified in a man aged 60 to 75 in good health. The chain uses TRBV20-1 and TRBJ1-2; 7 positions match TRBD1. The CDR3 here is CSALPGQPLYGYTF. DNA for the CDR3: TGCAGTGCTCTCCCGGGACAGCCCCTATATGGCTACACCTTC.